This TCR beta chain was profiled in a study of blood T cell repertoires in COVID-19 (dated by TCRdb to about 2020). About the study as a whole: Collaborator samples came from the United States, Italy and Spain and covered acute and convalescent phases of COVID-19. The material from the prospective study consisted of cDNA or gDNA derived from T cells, B-cell-depleted T cells, or PBMCs. Subjects who had been exposed to COVID-19, were actively infected with it, or had recovered from it provided the deeply sampled blood TCRbeta repertoires that made up the dataset. The repertoires were released in a freely available public database meant as a resource for research on the immune response to SARS-CoV-2. Samples came from the ongoing ImmuneRACE study (first 160 participants) plus 1,254 subjects from 6 global collaborators. Sample metadata almost always included a de-identified subject ID, COVID-19 status, age in years and sex. Where available, HLA class I and class II types were taken from metadata supplied by the sample provider and were not determined by assay-based typing.

Here is what the overall study found, with its caveats: The amount of clinical and demographic metadata varied by source and participant and was provided uncurated.

This clone appeared a single time. Its antigen target is currently unknown. Nothing much larger sits one base from this clone, and base qualities are not available. TCRbeta CDR3 regions were amplified from genomic DNA using the immunoSEQ Assay, a bias-controlled multiplex PCR. The study's own analysis went as follows. Within the assay, amplification of reference gene primers was used to estimate how many nucleated cells each sample contained. Sequence reads were collapsed and filtered to measure the absolute abundance of every unique TCRbeta CDR3 rearrangement. For each sample, productive Simpson clonality was calculated by taking the square root of Simpson's diversity index across productive rearrangements. This immuneACCESS table, as held by TCRdb, lists in-frame sequences with V and J called but not all clones. Of the missing ones, under half trace to an unresolved V gene in checked studies; the others have no known cause. V and J calls and clone size are copied from that table; D and trimming were computed from the DNA. This sample has over 200,000 clones in its table, and 81% of those were observed once. The ten largest clones represent about 8.9% of the sample.

Sequences SGHTA (CDR1) and FQGNSA (CDR2) are obtained from the germline V gene. Taken from cysteine to phenylalanine, the CDR3 has 15 residues. Only the CDR3 DNA is retained, 45 bases long and in frame from the first base. V is trimmed back by 5 bases and J by 4 bases, and the junction contains 8 bases that no gene match accounts for. In the prospective study, participants were roughly 18 to 95 years old, resided in about two dozen geographic areas of the United States, and were enrolled through a virtual design. To assign participants to cohorts, the prospective study relied on clinical history that participants themselves reported in a screening survey and a study questionnaire. Mobile phlebotomists in the prospective study collected whole blood, serum and a nasopharyngeal or oropharyngeal swab from every participant. Over a roughly 2-month period, participants in the prospective study had the option of providing additional blood draws and questionnaires. Blood samples from the prospective study were shipped frozen or at room temperature prior to DNA extraction.

The TCR was taken from a woman in her 50s with acute COVID-19. The chain is assembled from TRBV7-2 and TRBJ2-7; 10 bases in the junction line up with TRBD2. The sequenced material came from PBMCs or T cells enriched from blood (not recorded which). The sequenced DNA is TGTGCCAGCAGCGCAACTAGCGGGGCTTCATACGAGCAGTACTTC. Translated, this is CASSATSGASYEQYF.